This TCR beta chain is drawn from a study of control samples from healthy donors and cancer patients. Repertoires were generated with immunoSEQ multiplex PCR, while TCRdb's copy carries only in-frame clones and drops some. The table includes about 120,000 clones, approximately 92% detected once. Deletions cut 0 bases from V and 1 base from J, with 8 bases between. CDR1 SGHRS and CDR2 YFSETQ come from the germline V gene. There are 15 residues in the CDR3. The TCR sequence derives from a woman in her 50s with colorectal cancer. The sample taken for sequencing was PBMCs. The rearrangement links TRBV5-1 to TRBJ1-5; perhaps TRBD1 as D (6 bases). CDR3 DNA: TGCGCCAGCAGCTTGGTCGGACAGAGCAATCAGCCCCAGCATTTT. Translating it yields CASSLVGQSNQPQHF. Complete variable domain (other parts from reference TRBV5-1 and TRBJ1-5): KAGVTQTPRYLIKTRGQQVTLSCSPISGHRSVSWYQQTPGQGLQFLFEYFSETQRNKGNFPGRFSGRQFSNSRSEMNVSTLELGDSALYLCASSLVGQSNQPQHFGDGTRLSIL.